The 15 T cell receptor beta chains reported below all come from one sample, sequenced in a study of blood T cell repertoires in COVID-19. Method: immunoSEQ multiplex PCR; TCRdb's copy keeps in-frame clones and lacks some. The data contain some 54,000 clones, more than 85% of them singletons. The sample was peripheral blood. The receptors here all came from a man aged 60-69 years with acute or convalescent COVID-19.

In its sample, this clone was seen once. V gene TRBV7-9 combines with J gene TRBJ2-5; possibly TRBD2 for D (5 bases). With 6 bases removed from V and 0 bases from J, the gap between germline ends came to 11 bases. The CDR3 is 14 amino acids. Germline V gives CDR1 SEHNR, CDR2 FQNEAQ (reference sequence). The CDR3 DNA follows: TGTGCCAGCAGGGGCGACTACTACCAAGAGACCCAGTACTTC. This sequence encodes CASRGDYYQETQYF.

This rearrangement joins TRBV6-5 to TRBJ1-6; D not certain. CDR3 size: 15 residues. Per germline, CDR1 MNHEY and CDR2 SVGAGI. V gave up 2 bases and J gave up 4 bases, with 9 bases separating them. CDR3 in amino acids: CASSYLRLYNSPLHF. CDR3 bases: TGTGCCAGCAGTTACCTACGACTTTATAATTCACCCCTCCACTTT.

The DNA of the CDR3 is TGTGCCAGCAGGGCACAGGGAGCTGCTAATGAAAAACTGTTTTTT. Its translation: CASRAQGAANEKLFF. The rearrangement links TRBV28 to TRBJ1-4, with D tentatively TRBD1 (6 bases). The CDR3 runs 15 residues. The germline CDR1 and CDR2 sequences are MDHEN and SYDVKM. With 6 bases removed from V and 3 bases from J, the gap between germline ends came to 14 bases.

The J gene is TRBJ1-2, the V gene TRBV3-1 (or the pseudogene TRBV3-2), with 12 bases fitting TRBD1. Germline CDR1 LGHDT, CDR2 YNNKEL (reference sequence). The CDR3 totals 17 residues. Trimming took 3 bases from V and 4 from J; bases not matched to a gene: 9. The CDR3 is CASSQRDRGRSGYGYTF. CDR3 in DNA: TGTGCCAGCAGCCAGCGGGACAGGGGGCGGTCGGGCTATGGCTACACCTTC.

This clone was seen only once. The chain combines TRBV10-3 with TRBJ2-7, with 8 bases matching TRBD1. Unmatched junction bases numbered 3, after V lost 3 bases and J lost 5 bases. Per germline, CDR1 ENHRY and CDR2 SYGVKD. CDR3 length equals 13 residues. Written as DNA, the CDR3 is TGTGCCATCAGTGAAAGGACAGGGAACGAGCAGTACTTC. Encoded protein: CAISERTGNEQYF.

This chain joins TRBV29-1 and TRBJ2-3; maybe TRBD1 (6 bases). V shed 3 bases and J shed 2 bases, with 12 bases lying between them. The germline V gene encodes CDR1 SQVTM and CDR2 ANQGSEA. The CDR3 covers 14 residues. The CDR3 is CSVDGAGVTDTQYF. The DNA of the CDR3 is TGCAGCGTTGATGGGGCAGGGGTCACAGATACGCAGTATTTT.

This clone was seen a few times. The gene calls are TRBV9 and TRBJ1-6, with a possible D match to TRBD1 (5 bases). The CDR3 extends over 16 amino acids. Germline V gives CDR1 SGDLS, CDR2 YYNGEE. V dropped 0 bases and J dropped 14 bases, with 21 bases sitting between them. CDR3 nucleotide sequence: TGTGCCAGCAGCGTAGCTACTGGGCAGGGCCTAAGGTCCCTCCACTTT. This gives the protein CASSVATGQGLRSLHF.

The chain carries TRBV28 and TRBJ2-3; 7 bases fit TRBD2. Per the germline V gene, CDR1 is MDHEN and CDR2 is SYDVKM. The V and J ends lost 5 bases and 4 bases, in that order; junction bases with no gene match: 12. The CDR3 runs 16 residues. Here the CDR3 reads CASSPQAGREPDTQYF. The CDR3 DNA is TGTGCCAGCAGTCCTCAAGCGGGAAGGGAGCCAGATACGCAGTATTTT. The full variable domain, its missing parts supplied by reference TRBV28 and TRBJ2-3, is DVKVTQSSRYLVKRTGEKVFLECVQDMDHENMFWYRQDPGLGLRLIYFSYDVKMKEKGDIPEGYSVSREKKERFSLILESASTNQTSMYLCASSPQAGREPDTQYFGPGTRLTVL.

The rearrangement uses TRBV11-3 and TRBJ1-2, with TRBD1 identical over 10 bases. V dropped 5 bases and J dropped 8; count of bases not matched to a gene: 5. This CDR3 is built from 13 residues. Per the germline V gene, CDR1 is SGHNT and CDR2 is YENEEA. The CDR3 region is CASSNRTGGGYTF. The CDR3 region has the DNA TGTGCCAGCAGCAATCGGACAGGGGGGGGCTACACCTTC. Drawing the rest from reference TRBV11-3 and TRBJ1-2, the complete variable domain is EAGVVQSPRYKIIEKKQPVAFWCNPISGHNTLYWYLQNLGQGPELLIRYENEEAVDDSQLPKDRFSAERLKGVDSTLKIQPAELGDSAVYLCASSNRTGGGYTFGSGTRLTVV.

The rearrangement uses TRBV6-5 and TRBJ2-5; 8 bases agree with TRBD1. The V gene end was trimmed by 10 bases and the J gene end by 4 bases; junction bases not matched to a gene: 14. CDR3 length equals 15 residues. Germline V gives CDR1 MNHEY, CDR2 SVGAGI. The CDR3 DNA follows: TGTGCCATCAAACCGACAGGGGAGCTTAGAGAGACCCAGTACTTC. It specifies CAIKPTGELRETQYF.

This chain joins TRBV30 and TRBJ1-4; TRBD1 matches 7 bases. Per the germline V gene, CDR1 is GTSNPN and CDR2 is SVGIG (reference sequence). With 2 bases clipped from V and 10 bases from J, the junction kept 13 bases outside the gene matches. The CDR3 is made up of 15 amino acids. The CDR3, as DNA: TGTGCCTGGAGTTTCACCGGGACAGAGGGGGGAAAACTGTTTTTT. Translation: CAWSFTGTEGGKLFF.

J is TRBJ2-7 and V is TRBV30; no firm D call. The ends were cut back, 0 bases at V and 2 bases at J, with 5 bases in the middle. The CDR3 loop spans 12 amino acids. Germline V gene data show CDR1 as GTSNPN and CDR2 as SVGIG (reference sequence). The CDR3 loop is CAWSVSTYEQYF. The CDR3 nucleotides read TGTGCCTGGAGTGTAAGCACCTACGAGCAGTACTTC.

The chain carries TRBV15 and TRBJ1-3, with a tentative D call TRBD1 (5 bases). The CDR3 is 17 amino acids. Trimming removed 0 bases from V and 0 bases from J, with 12 bases in between. The germline gives CDR1 LNHNV, CDR2 YYDKDF (reference sequence). In DNA form, the CDR3 reads TGTGCCACCAGCAGAGAGTCAGGGCCCACCTCTGGAAACACCATATATTTT. Translation: CATSRESGPTSGNTIYF.

This chain joins TRBV11-3 and TRBJ1-3; D gene unclear. Trimming shortened V by 3 bases and J by 0 bases, and 6 bases separated the two germline ends. The CDR3 runs 14 residues. Germline V gene lookup returns CDR1 SGHNT and CDR2 YENEEA. This chain's CDR3 is CASSLESSGNTIYF. The CDR3 DNA reads TGTGCCAGCAGCTTGGAGTCCTCTGGAAACACCATATATTTT.

The gene calls are TRBV19 and TRBJ2-3; D may be TRBD1 (6 bases). The germline CDR1 and CDR2 sequences are LNHDA and SQIVND (reference sequence). V lost 0 bases to trimming and J lost 3 bases, with 16 bases between them. The CDR3 runs 17 residues. In nucleotides, the CDR3 is TGTGCCAGTAGTATAGATGGCAACAGGGAAAAAACAGATACGCAGTATTTT. This codes for CASSIDGNREKTDTQYF. The complete variable domain, with remaining parts taken from reference TRBV19 and TRBJ2-3, reads DGGITQSPKYLFRKEGQNVTLSCEQNLNHDAMYWYRQDPGQGLRLIYYSQIVNDFQKGDIAEGYSVSREKKESFPLTVTSAQKNPTAFYLCASSIDGNREKTDTQYFGPGTRLTVL.